The rows below give T cell receptor beta chains drawn from one sample of a study of blood T cell repertoires in COVID-19. Profiled with immunoSEQ multiplex PCR; TCRdb holds only in-frame clones, not every one. The data show approximately 180,000 clones, around nine tenths seen once. Sample: peripheral blood. The receptors stem from a woman in her 70s with COVID-19, enrolled during active disease. The CDR3 runs from the conserved cysteine through the conserved F or W. Each record gives: V gene, clone size, J gene, CDR3 length, D gene, CDR3 DNA, CDR3 protein. The D gene is left open where the match is weak. Clone size appears in some rows only: once, few, many, or a class for an expanded clone.

TRBV6-5	-	TRBJ1-2	13	-	TGTGCCAGCAGTAGAAGCAGGGAGGCGGGCTACACCTTC	CASSRSREAGYTF
TRBV19	-	TRBJ2-5	14	TRBD2	TGTGCCAGTAGTATCGGGGGGTCCGAGGAGACCCAGTACTTC	CASSIGGSEETQYF
TRBV7-9	-	TRBJ1-6	14	-	TGTGCCAGCAGCTTTAATTGGAGGGATTCACCCCTCCACTTT	CASSFNWRDSPLHF
TRBV24-1	-	TRBJ2-5	17	-	TGTGCCACCAGTGACCCCAACACTTCGGGTAACAGGGAGACCCAGTACTTC	CATSDPNTSGNRETQYF
TRBV6-1	-	TRBJ2-3	15	TRBD2	TGTGCCAGCAGTGAACTAGCGGGACGCACAGATACGCAGTATTTT	CASSELAGRTDTQYF
TRBV5-1	-	TRBJ2-2	15	TRBD2	TGCGCCAGCAGCTTGGATAGCGGGAGCACCGGGGAGCTGTTTTTT	CASSLDSGSTGELFF
TRBV6-5	-	TRBJ2-2	15	-	TGTGCCAGCAGACAGGGACGCGAGAACACCGGGGAGCTGTTTTTT	CASRQGRENTGELFF
TRBV6-2/TRBV6-3	-	TRBJ2-7	14	TRBD2	TGTGCCAGCAGTTACCGGACTAGCGGGTACGAGCAGTACTTC	CASSYRTSGYEQYF
TRBV11-1	few	TRBJ2-7	14	-	TGTGCCAGCAGCTTAGGAGAATTCCGCCTCGAGCAGTACTTC	CASSLGEFRLEQYF
TRBV19	-	TRBJ2-2	15	-	TGTGCCAGTAGTATAGGTGGGCAGGGGACCGGGGAGCTGTTTTTT	CASSIGGQGTGELFF
TRBV30	-	TRBJ2-2	15	TRBD1	TGTGCCTGGACCCGGACAGGGGGCATTACCGGGGAGCTGTTTTTT	CAWTRTGGITGELFF
TRBV5-5	-	TRBJ1-1	13	TRBD1	TGTGCCAGCAGCCAAACAGGGGCCACTGAAGCTTTCTTT	CASSQTGATEAFF
TRBV7-2	-	TRBJ2-3	15	-	TGTGCCAGCAGCTGGCGGGACGGCCCCACAGATACGCAGTATTTT	CASSWRDGPTDTQYF
TRBV18	-	TRBJ1-6	13	-	TGTGCCAGCTCAGAGGGTGTCAATTCACCCCTCCACTTT	CASSEGVNSPLHF
TRBV7-9	-	TRBJ2-3	12	-	TGTGCCAGCAGCCCCGGCACAGATACGCAGTATTTT	CASSPGTDTQYF
TRBV5-4	-	TRBJ2-1	15	-	TGTGCCAGCAGCTTGGAACTAGCCTCCTACAATGAGCAGTTCTTC	CASSLELASYNEQFF
TRBV11-3	-	TRBJ2-1	17	TRBD2	TGTGCCAGCAGCTCACTTACCGGGACTAGCTTCGACAATGAGCAGTTCTTC	CASSSLTGTSFDNEQFF
TRBV7-2	-	TRBJ1-4	14	TRBD1	TGTGCCAGCAGCTATCGGACAGGAGGGGAAAAACTGTTTTTT	CASSYRTGGEKLFF
TRBV9	-	TRBJ2-7	13	TRBD1	TGTGCCAGCAGCTCAACCGGGACAGCAAAGCAGTACTTC	CASSSTGTAKQYF
TRBV6-4	-	TRBJ2-5	12	-	TGTGCCACGCCGCGGGTACAAGAGACCCAGTACTTC	CATPRVQETQYF
TRBV28	-	TRBJ2-7	13	TRBD2	TGTGCCATATGGGGAGCGGGAGAAAACGAGCAGTACTTC	CAIWGAGENEQYF
TRBV3-1/TRBV3-2	few	TRBJ2-3	14	TRBD1	TGTGCCAGCAGCCATGGGACAGCCACAGATACGCAGTATTTT	CASSHGTATDTQYF
TRBV27	-	TRBJ1-5	16	-	TGTGCCAGCAGTCCCCGGGGAGGGGCACGTGGTCAGCCCCAGCATTTT	CASSPRGGARGQPQHF
TRBV7-3	-	TRBJ2-3	16	-	TGTGCCAGCAGCTTATCTGGGGAGGCCGGAGGAGATACGCAGTATTTT	CASSLSGEAGGDTQYF
TRBV28	-	TRBJ2-7	17	TRBD2	TGTGCCAGCAGTTTAGACTCGGGGGCGGGAGGCTCCTACGAGCAGTACTTC	CASSLDSGAGGSYEQYF
TRBV15	-	TRBJ2-7	14	TRBD2	TGTGCCACCAGCATAGGGACTAGGGACTACGAGCAGTACTTC	CATSIGTRDYEQYF
TRBV4-2	-	TRBJ1-2	14	-	TGTGCCAGCAGCCACAACACAGGACACTATGGCTACACCTTC	CASSHNTGHYGYTF
TRBV20-1	-	TRBJ1-2	11	-	TGCAGTGCTAGGCCCCAGGTTGGCTACACCTTC	CSARPQVGYTF
TRBV12-3/TRBV12-4	once	TRBJ1-4	13	-	TGTGCCAGCAACGGGGTAGTTGGTGAAAAACTGTTTTTT	CASNGVVGEKLFF
TRBV30	-	TRBJ2-7	12	-	TGTGCCTGGGGCCATACATCCTACGAGCAGTACTTC	CAWGHTSYEQYF
TRBV6-6	-	TRBJ2-2	15	TRBD1	TGTGCCAGCAGAGACAGGGGAGACGGTACCGGGGAGCTGTTTTTT	CASRDRGDGTGELFF
TRBV4-3	few	TRBJ2-5	15	-	TGCGCCAGCAGCCAAGTTTCCGGGGTTGAAGAGACCCAGTACTTC	CASSQVSGVEETQYF
TRBV20-1	-	TRBJ1-2	17	-	TGCAGTGCTAGTCGTATATCGTGGGGCGACAAACCCTATGGCTACACCTTC	CSASRISWGDKPYGYTF
TRBV7-2	-	TRBJ1-1	11	-	TGTGCCAGCAGCAACAGGGCGTGGGCTTTCTTT	CASSNRAWAFF
TRBV12-3/TRBV12-4	-	TRBJ2-7	13	TRBD1	TGTGCCAGCAGGTGGGACAGGGGATACGAGCAGTACTTC	CASRWDRGYEQYF
TRBV6-5	-	TRBJ2-1	13	TRBD1	TGTGCCAGCAGGCGGGACAGGGGCTATGAGCAGTTCTTC	CASRRDRGYEQFF